Below are 17 T cell receptor beta chains sequenced from a single sample in a study of T cells in Graves' hyperthyroidism and ophthalmopathy. It was RNA transcripts that yielded the amplified TCR beta CDR3 regions. Carried out on the TCR CDR3, a first-round RT-PCR used the HTBI primer set. A single record per CDR3 protein comes from TCRdb applying MiXCR to the multiplex PCR reads. The sample has 500,000 to 700,000 distinct CDR3 sequences; approximately 15% are singletons. Material for sequencing was blood. The receptors stem from a woman younger than 30 with Graves' hyperthyroidism.

This clonotype was seen a few times. The chain carries TRBV12-3 or TRBV12-4 and TRBJ2-7; the D is unclear. CDR3 length: 16 amino acids. Trimming removed 5 bases from V and 0 bases from J, with 17 bases in between. The chain's CDR3 is CASSRRSENSSYEQYF. CDR3 DNA sequence: TGTGCCAGCAGTCGGAGATCGGAGAACAGCTCCTACGAGCAGTACTTC.

This chain uses TRBV15 with TRBJ2-7, with 12 positions matching TRBD1. V shed 1 base, J shed 5 bases, and the junction held 3 bases outside the gene matches. CDR3 length: 15 amino acids. Germline V gene sequence: CDR1 LNHNV, CDR2 YYDKDF (reference sequence). The CDR3 here is CATSRGGQGAHEQYF. The CDR3 DNA follows: TGTGCCACCAGCAGAGGGGGACAGGGGGCCCACGAGCAGTACTTC.

The V and J genes are TRBV9 and TRBJ2-3; 7 positions agree with TRBD1. CDR1 is SGDLS, CDR2 YYNGEE, per germline. V lost 0 bases to trimming and J lost 6 bases; unmatched junction nucleotides: 7. This CDR3 region has 15 residues. CDR3 DNA sequence: TGTGCCAGCAGCGTAGAGGGACAGTCCGAGGATACGCAGTATTTT. Amino acids: CASSVEGQSEDTQYF.

The chain carries TRBV28 and TRBJ1-1; the D gene is possibly TRBD1 (5 bases). Germline V CDR1 and CDR2: MDHEN, SYDVKM. The germline V and J ends were trimmed by 6 bases and 3 bases, with 17 bases remaining between them. The CDR3 has 15 residues. In DNA, the CDR3 is TGTGCCAGCAGAGGCGCCAGGGTACCTTACACTGAAGCTTTCTTT. It encodes CASRGARVPYTEAFF.

This sequence joins TRBV20-1 and TRBJ2-7; no reliable D call. This CDR3 region has 13 residues. V was cut by 0 bases and J by 2 bases, with 8 bases left in between. Germline V CDR1 and CDR2: DFQATT, SNEGSKA (reference sequence). CDR3 DNA: TGCAGTGCTAGAGAGGTACAGACCTACGAGCAGTACTTC. It encodes CSAREVQTYEQYF.

The sample holds a few counts of this clonotype. The chain links TRBV9 to TRBJ2-6, with D tentatively TRBD1 (5 bases). V was shortened by 2 bases and J by 4 bases, with 16 bases between the two germline ends. Per germline, CDR1 SGDLS and CDR2 YYNGEE. The CDR3 runs to 17 residues. The CDR3 spells CASSVGARPEGANVLTF. The CDR3 DNA reads TGTGCCAGCAGCGTTGGGGCCAGGCCGGAGGGGGCCAACGTCCTGACTTTC.

This chain links TRBV6-2 or TRBV6-3 with TRBJ1-1; D possibly corresponds to TRBD1 (6 bases). CDR1 is MNHEY, CDR2 SVGEGT, per germline. Trimming left V 10 bases short and J 10 bases short, with 19 bases between. The CDR3 loop spans 12 amino acids. CDR3 residues: CATMTGRLGAFF. In DNA, the CDR3 is TGTGCCACCATGACAGGACGCTTGGGAGCTTTCTTT.

The rearrangement links TRBV7-9 to TRBJ1-4; unclear D gene. The germline V gene has CDR1 SEHNR and CDR2 FQNEAQ (reference sequence). Trimming pared 2 bases from V and 2 bases from J, leaving 12 bases between. The length of the CDR3 is 16 residues. The DNA of the CDR3 is TGTGCCAGCAGCTTACAAGTCTGGCGGACTAATGAAAAACTGTTTTTT. Its protein product is CASSLQVWRTNEKLFF.

This clonotype has a handful of counts. J is TRBJ2-7 and V is TRBV20-1; D possibly corresponds to TRBD2 (6 bases). Germline CDR1 DFQATT, CDR2 SNEGSKA (reference sequence). V shed 6 bases and J shed 3 bases, with 18 bases lying between them. The CDR3 extends over 14 amino acids. The CDR3 here is CSAPSGSRGYEQYF. As DNA, the CDR3 is TGCAGTGCCCCATCCGGGAGTCGGGGCTACGAGCAGTACTTC.

Notes on this clonotype: The final CDR3 position lacks the conserved phenylalanine or tryptophan, pointing to a likely read error. The rearrangement joins TRBV7-9 to TRBJ2-5, with D perhaps TRBD2 (6 bases). Per the germline V gene, CDR1 is SEHNR and CDR2 is FQNEAQ (reference sequence). Between the trimmed V and J ends, which lost 4 bases and 4 bases, there was a span of 10 bases. The CDR3 is made up of 13 amino acids. CDR3 in DNA: TGTGCCAGCAGCTCAGACGGGGGAGAGACCCAGTACCTC. Its protein is CASSSDGGETQYL.

The chain couples TRBV4-2 to TRBJ2-5; D unresolved. Germline lookup yields CDR1 LGHNA and CDR2 YNFKEQ. This CDR3 has 15 amino acids. Trimming removed 4 bases at V and 0 bases at J, with 12 bases between. The CDR3 DNA is TGTGCCAGCAGCCCCGAGCAGACGTACCAAGAGACCCAGTACTTC. This gives the protein CASSPEQTYQETQYF.

The sample holds many counts of this clonotype. This rearrangement joins TRBV28 to TRBJ2-7; TRBD2 agrees at 10 bases. Trimming removed 7 bases from V and 6 bases from J; junction bases left unmatched: 21. The germline gives CDR1 MDHEN, CDR2 SYDVKM. The CDR3 extends over 18 amino acids. CDR3 DNA sequence: TGTGCCAGCAACTCACTCGACCCACGATTAGCGGGAGGTGTCGAGCAGTACTTC. Amino acids: CASNSLDPRLAGGVEQYF.

The rearrangement uses TRBV20-1 and TRBJ1-2, with 8 bases matching TRBD1. CDR1 is DFQATT and CDR2 is SNEGSKA in the germline V gene (reference sequence). With 2 bases clipped from V and 4 bases from J, the junction kept 6 bases outside the gene matches. The CDR3 extends over 14 amino acids. The CDR3 reads CSARQGAPAYGYTF. CDR3 DNA sequence: TGCAGTGCTAGACAGGGGGCGCCGGCCTATGGCTACACCTTC.

This clonotype was observed at least ten times. This chain joins TRBV27 and TRBJ2-5, with 7 bases lining up with TRBD2. V lost 6 bases to trimming and J lost 4 bases; unmatched junction nucleotides: 17. This CDR3 comprises 17 residues. Germline lookup yields CDR1 MNHEY and CDR2 SMNVEV (reference sequence). The CDR3: CASSLRQRGGSRETQYF. CDR3 bases: TGTGCCAGCAGCCTACGTCAGCGCGGGGGATCAAGAGAGACCCAGTACTTC.

This clonotype was observed many times. The gene calls are TRBV28 and TRBJ2-7, with a weak D call TRBD2 (6 bases). V was cut by 6 bases and J by 3 bases, with 24 bases left in between. Germline V lookup: CDR1 MDHEN, CDR2 SYDVKM. The CDR3 sequence is 17 residues long. The CDR3 DNA is TGTGCCAGCAGCCGAACCGAAATTAGCGGCTACCTCTACGAGCAGTACTTC. Translated: CASSRTEISGYLYEQYF. The full variable domain, rest sourced from reference TRBV28 and TRBJ2-7, is DVKVTQSSRYLVKRTGEKVFLECVQDMDHENMFWYRQDPGLGLRLIYFSYDVKMKEKGDIPEGYSVSREKKERFSLILESASTNQTSMYLCASSRTEISGYLYEQYFGPGTRLTVT.

At least ten counts were recorded for this clonotype. The chain uses TRBV11-2 and TRBJ2-1, with 9 bases fitting TRBD1. J lost 5 bases, V lost 7 bases, and 12 bases had no gene match. The CDR3 contains 16 residues. Germline V gene data show CDR1 as SGHAT and CDR2 as FQNNGV. CDR3 sequence: CASTPSLDRGHNEQFF. The CDR3, as DNA: TGTGCCAGCACCCCGTCCCTGGACAGGGGTCACAATGAGCAGTTCTTC.

The V call is TRBV12-3 or TRBV12-4, the J call TRBJ2-4; no clear D. Trimming removed 5 bases at V and 4 bases at J, with 6 bases between. CDR3 length: 12 amino acids. CDR3 sequence reads: CASSPSKNIQYF. CDR3 in DNA: TGTGCCAGCAGTCCGAGTAAAAACATTCAGTACTTC.